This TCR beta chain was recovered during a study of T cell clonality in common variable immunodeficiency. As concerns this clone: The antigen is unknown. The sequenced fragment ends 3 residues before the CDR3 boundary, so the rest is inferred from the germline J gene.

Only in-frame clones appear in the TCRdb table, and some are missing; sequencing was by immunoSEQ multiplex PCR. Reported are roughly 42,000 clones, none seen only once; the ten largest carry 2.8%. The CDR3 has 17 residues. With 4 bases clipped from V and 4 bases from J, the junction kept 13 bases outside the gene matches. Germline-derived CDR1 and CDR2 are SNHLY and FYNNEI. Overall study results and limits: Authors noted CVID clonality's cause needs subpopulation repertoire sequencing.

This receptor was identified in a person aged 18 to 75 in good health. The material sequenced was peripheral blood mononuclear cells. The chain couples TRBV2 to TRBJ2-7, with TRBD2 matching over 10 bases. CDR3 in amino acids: CASSGRGASGSGYEQYF. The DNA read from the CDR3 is TGTGCCAGCAGTGGAAGGGGGGCTAGCGGGAGCGGGTACGAG.